The present TCR beta chain was sequenced within a study of T cells in Graves' hyperthyroidism and ophthalmopathy. RNA transcripts served as the template for amplifying TCR beta CDR3 regions. When the TCR CDR3 underwent first-round RT-PCR, the HTBI primer set was used. MiXCR was run by TCRdb on the multiplex PCR reads, yielding one entry per CDR3 protein. Of 400,000 to 550,000 distinct CDR3 sequences in the sample, roughly 14% were seen once. The CDR3 contains 14 residues. The germline gives CDR1 MNHNS, CDR2 SASEGT. V shed 7 bases and J 5 bases; nucleotides not matched to a gene: 6. Sequenced input: blood. The sequence was obtained from a woman aged 18-29 years with Graves' hyperthyroidism. The chain recombines TRBV6-1 with TRBJ1-4; 8 bases agree with TRBD1. The CDR3 coding sequence is TGTGCCAGCACCCTGACAGGGGCAAATGAAAAACTGTTTTTT. Amino acid sequence: CASTLTGANEKLFF.